The rows below give T cell receptor beta chains drawn from one sample of a study of blood T cell repertoires in COVID-19. Data came from immunoSEQ multiplex PCR; TCRdb stores just in-frame clones and leaves some out. The sample shows about 220,000 clones, about 79% of them seen only once. Sequenced material: peripheral blood. The source of these receptors is a man aged 50 or older with active or convalescent COVID-19. The CDR3 runs from the conserved cysteine through the conserved F or W. D genes are given only for firm matches. Rows give clone size only sometimes, using once, few, many, or a class for an expanded clone.

V gene	clone size	D gene	J gene	CDR3 protein	CDR3 DNA
TRBV5-6	NA	TRBD1	TRBJ1-2	CASSPDRGRPPYGYTF	TGTGCCAGCAGCCCTGACAGGGGGCGCCCCCCCTATGGCTACACCTTC
TRBV20-1	NA	NA	TRBJ2-7	CSARVEGEQYF	TGCAGTGCTAGAGTCGAGGGCGAGCAGTACTTC
TRBV15	NA	NA	TRBJ1-2	CATSRLRGSYGYTF	TGTGCCACCAGCAGACTTCGGGGTTCTTATGGCTACACCTTC
TRBV5-5	few	NA	TRBJ1-2	CASSRKEGPYGYTF	TGTGCCAGCAGCCGGAAGGAGGGTCCTTATGGCTACACCTTC
TRBV7-3	NA	NA	TRBJ2-1	CASSLNPPQGTLGNEQFF	TGTGCCAGCAGCTTAAACCCCCCGCAAGGGACTCTAGGAAATGAGCAGTTCTTC
TRBV10-2	NA	TRBD1	TRBJ1-4	CASSGRDRPNEKLFF	TGCGCCAGTAGTGGTAGGGACAGGCCTAATGAAAAACTGTTTTTT
TRBV5-6	few	NA	TRBJ1-2	CASSSPGTLYGYTF	TGTGCCAGCAGCTCCCCCGGGACACTCTATGGCTACACCTTC
TRBV4-2	NA	NA	TRBJ1-4	CASSQGGVPTNEKLFF	TGTGCCAGCAGCCAAGGGGGGGTACCTACTAATGAAAAACTGTTTTTT
TRBV13	once	TRBD2	TRBJ2-3	CASSIRAGARTDTQYF	TGTGCCAGCAGCATAAGAGCGGGGGCCCGCACAGATACGCAGTATTTT
TRBV5-4	NA	NA	TRBJ2-5	CASSLGGLQETQYF	TGTGCCAGCAGCTTGGGGGGGCTTCAAGAGACCCAGTACTTC
TRBV4-1	NA	NA	TRBJ1-2	CASSQGGRVYGYTF	TGCGCCAGCAGCCAAGGGGGCCGGGTGTATGGCTACACCTTC
TRBV6-5	NA	TRBD2	TRBJ2-5	CASSSRTSGYQETQYF	TGTGCCAGCAGTTCACGGACTAGCGGGTACCAAGAGACCCAGTACTTC
TRBV19	NA	NA	TRBJ2-7	CASSRTGSYEQYF	TGTGCCAGTAGCCGCACAGGGTCCTACGAGCAGTACTTC
TRBV27	NA	TRBD2	TRBJ2-7	CASSSLSGTTYEQYF	TGTGCCAGCAGTTCGTTAAGCGGGACTACCTACGAGCAGTACTTC
TRBV7-2	few	TRBD2	TRBJ2-1	CASSLILAGVNEQFF	TGTGCCAGCAGCTTAATACTAGCGGGGGTCAATGAGCAGTTCTTC
TRBV6-5	NA	NA	TRBJ1-1	CASSYSPRSPDTEAFF	TGTGCCAGCAGTTACTCTCCCCGATCGCCGGACACTGAAGCTTTCTTT
TRBV9	NA	NA	TRBJ1-4	CASSVSGTPESANEKLFF	TGTGCCAGCAGCGTAAGTGGGACACCAGAGTCAGCTAATGAAAAACTGTTTTTT
TRBV16	NA	NA	TRBJ2-7	CASSQSLPPLSEQYF	TGTGCCAGCAGCCAATCGTTACCACCCCTCAGCGAGCAGTACTTC
TRBV6-6	few	TRBD2	TRBJ2-1	CASSYSSSGSSNEQFF	TGTGCCAGCAGTTACTCCTCTAGCGGGAGTTCCAATGAGCAGTTCTTC
TRBV27	NA	TRBD2	TRBJ2-2	CASSFKWGGRTGELFF	TGTGCCAGCAGTTTCAAGTGGGGGGGACGAACCGGGGAGCTGTTTTTT
TRBV29-1	NA	NA	TRBJ2-5	CSVITVETQYF	TGCAGCGTTATAACGGTGGAGACCCAGTACTTC
TRBV3-1/TRBV3-2	NA	NA	TRBJ2-2	CASRPQGTGELFF	TGTGCCAGCAGACCTCAGGGCACCGGGGAGCTGTTTTTT
TRBV11-3	NA	NA	TRBJ2-1	CASSLVESAYNEQFF	TGTGCCAGCAGCTTAGTGGAGTCCGCCTACAATGAGCAGTTCTTC
TRBV28	NA	NA	TRBJ1-5	CASSLNSLAGYNQPQHF	TGTGCCAGCAGTTTAAACTCCTTGGCAGGCTACAATCAGCCCCAGCATTTT
TRBV18	NA	NA	TRBJ1-3	CASSPTEWGFSGNTIYF	TGTGCCAGCTCACCGACGGAGTGGGGCTTCTCTGGAAACACCATATATTTT
TRBV6-2/TRBV6-3	once	NA	TRBJ2-5	CASSYSWGEETQYF	TGTGCCAGCAGTTACTCATGGGGGGAGGAGACCCAGTACTTC
TRBV19	few	TRBD1	TRBJ1-1	CASSPMDREITEAFF	TGTGCCAGTAGTCCGATGGACAGGGAGATCACTGAAGCTTTCTTT
TRBV28	NA	TRBD2	TRBJ2-1	CASRSGMIVNEQFF	TGTGCCAGCCGAAGCGGGATGATTGTGAATGAGCAGTTCTTC
TRBV7-2	NA	NA	TRBJ2-1	CASSLGPATDYNEQFF	TGTGCCAGCAGCTTAGGGCCAGCGACAGACTACAATGAGCAGTTCTTC
TRBV18	NA	NA	TRBJ2-1	CASSPSSYNEQFF	TGTGCCAGCTCACCATCTAGCTACAATGAGCAGTTCTTC
TRBV27	NA	NA	TRBJ1-2	CASSRTHLTNYGYTF	TGTGCCAGCAGTCGAACGCATCTAACTAACTATGGCTACACCTTC
TRBV7-9	NA	TRBD2	TRBJ2-1	CASSPDSGTNFNEQFF	TGTGCCAGCAGCCCTGATTCCGGGACTAACTTCAATGAGCAGTTCTTC
TRBV4-1	NA	TRBD1	TRBJ1-2	CASSPLTGVGYTF	TGCGCCAGCAGCCCCCTGACAGGGGTCGGCTACACCTTC
TRBV5-8	few	NA	TRBJ1-1	CASSFYGVTGFF	TGTGCCAGCAGCTTTTACGGGGTTACTGGTTTCTTT
TRBV5-5	NA	TRBD1	TRBJ2-7	CASSLEIRQGAPEQYF	TGTGCCAGCAGCTTGGAAATACGACAGGGGGCCCCCGAGCAGTACTTC
TRBV5-1	NA	TRBD2	TRBJ2-3	CASSRAGGNTDTQYF	TGCGCCAGCAGCCGAGCGGGAGGAAACACAGATACGCAGTATTTT
TRBV18	NA	TRBD1	TRBJ1-5	CASSPAGGARNQPQHF	TGTGCCAGCTCACCGGCAGGGGGCGCTCGCAATCAGCCCCAGCATTTT
TRBV4-3	NA	TRBD1	TRBJ1-1	CASSHDRGTEAFF	TGCGCCAGCAGCCACGACAGGGGCACTGAAGCTTTCTTT
TRBV5-1	NA	TRBD2	TRBJ2-1	CASSLAMWTSGNNEQFF	TGCGCCAGCAGCTTGGCAATGTGGACTAGCGGGAACAATGAGCAGTTCTTC
TRBV10-3	NA	TRBD2	TRBJ2-1	CAISDGLAGGRDEQFF	TGTGCCATCAGTGATGGACTAGCGGGAGGGAGGGATGAGCAGTTCTTC
TRBV28	NA	NA	TRBJ1-2	CASSRQGINYGYTF	TGTGCCAGCAGCCGCCAGGGGATTAACTATGGCTACACCTTC
TRBV6-5	few	NA	TRBJ2-1	CARMGLSYNEQFF	TGTGCCAGGATGGGCCTCTCCTACAATGAGCAGTTCTTC
TRBV18	NA	NA	TRBJ2-5	CASSPGARETQYF	TGTGCCAGCTCACCAGGGGCTAGAGAGACCCAGTACTTC
TRBV28	few	TRBD2	TRBJ2-1	CASSHPAPGLAGLPYNEQFF	TGTGCCAGCAGCCATCCCGCCCCCGGACTAGCGGGGCTCCCCTACAATGAGCAGTTCTTC
TRBV4-3	NA	TRBD1	TRBJ1-6	CASSQESGTGLSPLHF	TGCGCCAGCAGCCAAGAATCTGGGACAGGGCTATCACCCCTCCACTTT
TRBV28	NA	NA	TRBJ1-5	CASSLLPPREGRDQPQHF	TGTGCCAGCAGTTTATTGCCCCCGCGGGAGGGACGGGATCAGCCCCAGCATTTT
TRBV28	once	TRBD1	TRBJ1-2	CASSSPGTVYGYTF	TGTGCCAGCAGTTCCCCCGGGACAGTATATGGCTACACCTTC
TRBV18	NA	NA	TRBJ1-1	CASSPRTVNTEAFF	TGTGCCAGCTCACCGCGGACAGTAAACACTGAAGCTTTCTTT
TRBV5-5	NA	NA	TRBJ1-5	CASSGTIGQPQHF	TGTGCCAGCAGCGGGACTATCGGTCAGCCCCAGCATTTT
TRBV6-2/TRBV6-3	once	TRBD1	TRBJ1-5	CASSTGTGGGQPQHF	TGTGCCAGCAGTACCGGGACAGGCGGAGGTCAGCCCCAGCATTTT
TRBV7-8	NA	NA	TRBJ2-5	CASSLQGRRETQYF	TGTGCCAGCAGCCTCCAGGGGCGCCGGGAGACCCAGTACTTC
TRBV5-1	NA	TRBD2	TRBJ2-1	CASSLVLAGAGYNEQFF	TGCGCCAGCAGCTTGGTACTAGCGGGAGCGGGGTACAATGAGCAGTTCTTC
TRBV5-1	NA	TRBD2	TRBJ2-5	CASSLEMLWGGQETQYF	TGCGCCAGCAGCTTGGAAATGCTGTGGGGGGGCCAAGAGACCCAGTACTTC
TRBV28	once	NA	TRBJ1-2	CASTPLSVYYGYTF	TGTGCCAGCACCCCACTGAGCGTGTACTATGGCTACACCTTC
TRBV5-8	NA	TRBD1	TRBJ1-5	CASSTGQHQPQHF	TGTGCCAGCAGCACGGGACAGCACCAGCCCCAGCATTTT